These 29 T cell receptor beta chains were all obtained from the same sample, sequenced in a study of T-cell reconstitution after alpha-beta-depleted transplantation in children. Library preparation (for TCRbeta) was performed with unique molecular identifiers. TCRdb reprocessed the PCR reads with MiXCR, giving one entry per CDR3 protein. The table records about 440,000 distinct CDR3 sequences, over 40% of them present only once. Sample: PBMCs, taken before TCRalphabeta/CD19-depleted stem cell transplant. The source of these receptors is a girl aged 2-10 years with aplastic anemia, due to receive a stem cell transplant.

V gene TRBV20-1 combines with J gene TRBJ1-1, with D maybe TRBD1 (6 bases). The CDR3 runs 11 residues. V lost 6 bases to trimming and J lost 8 bases, with 13 bases between them. Germline assignment: CDR1 DFQATT and CDR2 SNEGSKA (reference sequence). CDR3 bases: TGCAGTGCCACAGGGCGGAGGGAAGCTTTCTTT. It codes for CSATGRREAFF.

The chain is built from TRBV5-1 and TRBJ2-7, with D perhaps assigned TRBD1 or TRBD2 (6 bases each). Deletions cut 0 bases from V and 5 bases from J, with 12 bases between. Germline CDR1 and CDR2: SGHRS and YFSETQ. The CDR3 runs 14 residues. Here the CDR3 DNA reads TGCGCCAGCAGCTTGGCCGTCGGGGGCGACGAGCAGTACTTC. Its translation is CASSLAVGGDEQYF.

The chain joins TRBV5-1 to TRBJ2-5; D is uncertain. Germline V lookup: CDR1 SGHRS, CDR2 YFSETQ. The V end lost 5 bases, the J end lost 0 bases, and 11 bases lay between the germline ends. There are 14 residues in the CDR3. The CDR3 nucleotides are TGCGCCAGCAGGAGCCAGGTGAACCAAGAGACCCAGTACTTC. Its protein is CASRSQVNQETQYF.

The chain is built from TRBV7-9 and TRBJ1-6, with TRBD1 matching over 8 bases. From germline, CDR1 is SEHNR and CDR2 FQNEAQ (reference sequence). The length of the CDR3 is 15 residues. V was pared by 1 base and J by 9 bases, with 5 bases of the junction left unmatched. CDR3 residues: CASSLEAGGSSPLHF. For the CDR3, the DNA is TGTGCCAGCAGCTTAGAAGCAGGGGGCTCTTCACCCCTCCACTTT. The full variable domain, rest sourced from reference TRBV7-9 and TRBJ1-6, is DTGVSQNPRHKITKRGQNVTFRCDPISEHNRLYWYRQTLGQGPEFLTYFQNEAQLEKSRLLSDRFSAERPKGSFSTLEIQRTEQGDSAMYLCASSLEAGGSSPLHFGNGTRLTVT.

Ten or more counts support this clonotype. The V gene is TRBV9, the J gene TRBJ2-1; the D gene is possibly TRBD2 (5 bases). The CDR3 extends over 14 amino acids. Germline CDR1 and CDR2: SGDLS and YYNGEE. V lost 2 bases to trimming and J lost 8 bases, with 14 bases between them. The DNA for the CDR3 is TGTGCCAGCAGCGTTCACCCGGAGAGGGATGAGCAGTTCTTC. This sequence encodes CASSVHPERDEQFF. Combining the CDR3 with reference TRBV9 and TRBJ2-1 gives the whole variable domain DSGVTQTPKHLITATGQRVTLRCSPRSGDLSVYWYQQSLDQGLQFLIQYYNGEERAKGNILERFSAQQFPDLHSELNLSSLELGDSALYFCASSVHPERDEQFFGPGTRLTVL.

This clonotype was counted once. The chain joins TRBV3-1 to TRBJ2-5; TRBD2 matches 7 bases. Losses at the gene ends were 4 bases for V and 4 bases for J; bases not matched to a gene: 9. The CDR3 is 15 amino acids. Germline CDR1 is LGHDT and CDR2 is YNNKEL (reference sequence). CDR3 DNA sequence: TGTGCCAGCAGCCGGGAGAGCGGGGTAACAGAGACCCAGTACTTC. It translates to CASSRESGVTETQYF.

This clonotype occurred a few times. The chain employs TRBV20-1 and TRBJ2-1; perhaps TRBD2 as D (5 bases). V was clipped by 0 bases and J by 9 bases, with 15 bases between them. The CDR3 spans 14 residues. From germline, CDR1 is DFQATT and CDR2 SNEGSKA (reference sequence). CDR3 loop: CSAREAPGKSEQFF. The CDR3 DNA follows: TGCAGTGCTAGAGAAGCCCCGGGAAAGAGTGAGCAGTTCTTC.

The rearrangement links TRBV20-1 to TRBJ2-3; 14 bases are a match to TRBD2. With V trimmed by 0 bases and J by 2 bases, 7 bases remained unmatched. CDR1 and CDR2 from the germline V gene are DFQATT and SNEGSKA (reference sequence). There are 18 residues in the CDR3. The DNA for the CDR3 is TGCAGTGCTAGAGATACCGGACTAGCGGGAGGTTCCACAGATACGCAGTATTTT. Its protein is CSARDTGLAGGSTDTQYF.

V gene TRBV4-1 combines with J gene TRBJ1-2; D ambiguous. Germline loops: CDR1 MGHRA, CDR2 YSYEKL. V was shortened by 0 bases and J by 2 bases, with 13 bases between the two germline ends. The CDR3 has 16 residues. CDR3 nucleotide sequence: TGCGCCAGCAGCCAAGAGGGGAGGAACGGAAACTATGGCTACACCTTC. It encodes CASSQEGRNGNYGYTF.

This chain links TRBV30 with TRBJ2-7; perhaps TRBD2 as D (5 bases). The V gene lost 4 bases and the J gene lost 2 bases, with 9 bases spanning the gap. Germline loops: CDR1 GTSNPN, CDR2 SVGIG (reference sequence). CDR3 size: 12 residues. The CDR3 DNA sequence: TGTGCCTGGACTCGGGGAACCTACGAGCAGTACTTC. Protein product: CAWTRGTYEQYF. Using reference TRBV30 and TRBJ2-7 for the parts outside the CDR3, the full variable domain is SQTIHQWPATLVQPVGSPLSLECTVEGTSNPNLYWYRQAAGRGLQLLFYSVGIGQISSEVPQNLSASRPQDRQFILSSKKLLLSDSGFYLCAWTRGTYEQYFGPGTRLTVT.

This clonotype showed up many times. The chain links TRBV4-2 to TRBJ2-2; 11 bases agree with TRBD1. Germline-derived CDR1 and CDR2 are LGHNA and YNFKEQ. The trim removed 5 bases at V and 6 bases at J, leaving 14 bases unmatched. This CDR3 has 18 residues. The CDR3 sequence: CASSKGQGAEKGPGELFF. The CDR3 DNA is TGTGCCAGCAGCAAAGGACAGGGGGCAGAAAAGGGCCCCGGGGAGCTGTTTTTT.

This clonotype was picked up many times. This sequence joins TRBV25-1 and TRBJ1-1, with D perhaps TRBD1 (5 bases). V lost 2 bases and J lost 11, with 12 bases in between. This CDR3 is 12 amino acids long. Germline V gives CDR1 MGHDK, CDR2 SYGVNS. In DNA, the CDR3 is TGTGCCAGCAGTGAACGGGGGTGGATGGCTTTCTTT. Translating it yields CASSERGWMAFF. The complete variable domain, with remaining parts taken from reference TRBV25-1 and TRBJ1-1, reads EADIYQTPRYLVIGTGKKITLECSQTMGHDKMYWYQQDPGMELHLIHYSYGVNSTEKGDLSSESTVSRIRTEHFPLTLESARPSHTSQYLCASSERGWMAFFGQGTRLTVV.

The J gene is TRBJ2-7, the V gene TRBV18; 7 bases agree with TRBD1. The V gene end was trimmed by 3 bases and the J gene end by 6 bases; junction bases not matched to a gene: 5. The CDR3 length is 13 residues. Germline V CDR1 and CDR2: KGHSH, LQKENI. The CDR3, as DNA: TGTGCCAGCTCACCTCGGGACAGAGGCGAGCAGTACTTC. Translated: CASSPRDRGEQYF.

This clonotype was recorded at least ten times. This rearrangement joins TRBV5-5 to TRBJ2-1; D is ambiguous. The CDR3 loop spans 15 amino acids. The germline gives CDR1 SGHKS, CDR2 YYEKEE (reference sequence). V was trimmed by 4 bases and J by 1 base, leaving 12 bases between them. In DNA form, the CDR3 reads TGTGCCAGCAGCCTTCTACGCGGTTCCTACAATGAGCAGTTCTTC. It yields the protein CASSLLRGSYNEQFF.

This sequence joins TRBV2 and TRBJ2-2; perhaps TRBD1 as D (6 bases). This CDR3 is 15 amino acids long. Germline CDR1 reads SNHLY; CDR2 reads FYNNEI. V dropped 2 bases and J dropped 7 bases, with 14 bases sitting between them. The CDR3 is CASSEMSSRGGELFF. The CDR3 DNA follows: TGTGCCAGCAGTGAAATGAGTTCCAGGGGCGGGGAGCTGTTTTTT. Using reference TRBV2 and TRBJ2-2 for the parts outside the CDR3, the full variable domain is EPEVTQTPSHQVTQMGQEVILRCVPISNHLYFYWYRQILGQKVEFLVSFYNNEISEKSEIFDDQFSVERPDGSNFTLKIRSTKLEDSAMYFCASSEMSSRGGELFFGEGSRLTVL.

A few counts support this clonotype. The rearrangement joins TRBV5-1 to TRBJ2-2, with D perhaps matching TRBD1 (6 bases). Per germline, CDR1 SGHRS and CDR2 YFSETQ. This CDR3 has 15 amino acids. Trimming pared 4 bases from V and 7 bases from J, leaving 17 bases between. CDR3 sequence (DNA): TGCGCCAGCAGCCTCAACCTCAGGGGAAACGGGGAGCTGTTTTTT. It yields the protein CASSLNLRGNGELFF.

The CDR3: CAWTSGPADTQYF. CDR3 nucleotide sequence: TGTGCCTGGACGAGTGGGCCCGCAGATACGCAGTATTTT. The chain is built from TRBV30 and TRBJ2-3; D is ambiguous. There are 13 residues in the CDR3. Germline lookup yields CDR1 GTSNPN and CDR2 SVGIG (reference sequence). V gave up 4 bases and J gave up 4 bases, with 12 bases separating them.

There are many counts of this clonotype. This rearrangement joins TRBV12-3 or TRBV12-4 to TRBJ1-4; TRBD1 matches at 9 bases. V shed 6 bases, J shed 5 bases, and the junction held 4 bases outside the gene matches. This CDR3 has 14 residues. The DNA for the CDR3 is TGTGCCAGCAGGCTTGGGACAGGGAATGAAAAACTGTTTTTT. This codes for CASRLGTGNEKLFF.

The chain uses TRBV3-1 and TRBJ2-7; D is possibly TRBD1 (6 bases). From germline, CDR1 is LGHDT and CDR2 YNNKEL (reference sequence). The CDR3 contains 15 residues. The ends were cut back, 1 base at V and 2 bases at J, with 12 bases in the middle. The CDR3: CASSQGQAGPYEQYF. The CDR3 DNA is TGTGCCAGCAGCCAAGGACAGGCAGGGCCCTACGAGCAGTACTTC.

This clonotype was picked up one time. V and J are TRBV29-1 and TRBJ2-3; D gene uncertain. In germline, CDR1 is SQVTM, CDR2 ANQGSEA. This CDR3 spans 12 amino acids. V was shortened by 4 bases and J by 2 bases, with 7 bases between the two germline ends. CDR3 in amino acids: CSVGPDTDTQYF. In DNA form, the CDR3 reads TGCAGCGTTGGTCCAGACACAGATACGCAGTATTTT.

This CDR3 reads CASSTGDVNQPQHF. CDR3 DNA: TGTGCCAGCAGCACCGGGGACGTCAATCAGCCCCAGCATTTT. The rearrangement links TRBV21-1 to TRBJ1-5; TRBD1, the table's D call, was not compared with the DNA. TRBV21-1 is annotated as a pseudogene. The CDR3 covers 14 residues.

The chain joins TRBV25-1 to TRBJ2-5, with D possibly called TRBD1 or TRBD2 (5 bases each). Trimming cost V 3 bases and J 1 base, with 9 bases left between them. Germline CDR1 is MGHDK and CDR2 is SYGVNS. This CDR3 contains 14 residues. The CDR3 nucleotides read TGTGCCAGCAGTGATTGGGACGCCCAAGAGACCCAGTACTTC. It specifies CASSDWDAQETQYF.

The genes are TRBV21-1 and TRBJ1-2; TRBD1, the table's D call, was not compared with the DNA. TRBV21-1 is recorded as a pseudogene. This CDR3 is 15 amino acids long. The CDR3 reads CASSPAGQASYGYTF. CDR3 nucleotides: TGTGCCAGCAGCCCAGCGGGACAGGCCTCCTATGGCTACACCTTC.

This clonotype was seen ten or more times. This chain uses TRBV5-1 with TRBJ1-5; maybe TRBD1 (5 bases). V lost 0 bases and J 3 bases, leaving 10 bases between the germline ends. This CDR3 is 15 amino acids long. The germline V gene has CDR1 SGHRS and CDR2 YFSETQ. In nucleotides, the CDR3 is TGCGCCAGCAGCTTGGAAGGCAGGGACAATCAGCCCCAGCATTTT. Amino acid sequence: CASSLEGRDNQPQHF.

In its sample, this clonotype was seen a few times. This chain links TRBV10-3 with TRBJ2-5; D might be TRBD2 (7 bases). The germline V gene encodes CDR1 ENHRY and CDR2 SYGVKD. The CDR3 spans 15 residues. Trimming took off 6 bases at V and 2 bases at J, with 16 bases between the two ends. CDR3 bases: TGTGCCATCAGCGGGGGGCGGGAGACTCAAGAGACCCAGTACTTC. Its protein is CAISGGRETQETQYF.

A few counts support this clonotype. The chain is built from TRBV12-3 or TRBV12-4 and TRBJ2-7, with 10 positions matching TRBD1. The CDR3 is 14 amino acids. The ends lost 6 bases at V and 7 bases at J; junction bases unmatched: 9. CDR3 in DNA: TGTGCCAGCAGGACCCGACAGGGGGCGGGGGAGCAGTACTTC. Amino acid sequence: CASRTRQGAGEQYF.

The sample holds one count of this clonotype. This sequence joins TRBV7-6 and TRBJ2-1; D perhaps matches TRBD1 (5 bases). The CDR3 totals 15 residues. Germline CDR1 reads SGHVS; CDR2 reads FNYEAQ. V was pared by 1 base and J by 5 bases, with 12 bases between. CDR3 nucleotide sequence: TGTGCCAGCAGCTTAGTGGCAGGGAAAAACAATGAGCAGTTCTTC. It specifies CASSLVAGKNNEQFF.

V is TRBV6-1 and J is TRBJ1-5; D possibly corresponds to TRBD1 (6 bases). Germline lookup yields CDR1 MNHNS and CDR2 SASEGT. V was cut by 0 bases and J by 3 bases, with 9 bases left in between. This CDR3 is built from 15 residues. The CDR3 DNA is TGTGCCAGCAGTGAAGCCTGGACAGACAATCAGCCCCAGCATTTT. Its protein is CASSEAWTDNQPQHF.

This clonotype has a count of ten or more. The chain carries TRBV5-1 and TRBJ1-2, with TRBD1 matching 7 bases. Germline values: CDR1 SGHRS, CDR2 YFSETQ. This CDR3 spans 14 amino acids. Germline trimming cut 0 bases from V and 10 bases from J; bases unmatched to any gene: 9. The DNA for the CDR3 is TGCGCCAGCAGCTTGGGTACAGGGGAGACGGACTACACCTTC. Its translation is CASSLGTGETDYTF.